This T cell receptor (beta chain) comes out of a study of early T cells in non-severe SARS-CoV-2 infection. Overall study: Unsorted whole-blood RNA was sequenced in bulk, leaving chains unpaired.

Findings and caveats of the study: Private and CD4 specificities were missed by VDJdb matching, skewed to anti-spike CD8.

This clonotype has ten or more counts. What it recognizes is unknown. Trimming pared 0 bases from V and 2 bases from J, leaving 5 bases between. Per the germline V gene, CDR1 is SGHRS and CDR2 is YFSETQ. CDR3 size: 13 residues. Individual cDNA molecules were tagged with unique molecular identifiers. TCRdb redid the calling of the 5' RACE reads with MiXCR, one entry per CDR3 protein. In the table there are more than 45,000 distinct CDR3 sequences, about 13% of which are singletons. This receptor was identified in an adult who was a healthcare worker with PCR-confirmed SARS-CoV-2 infection or an uninfected control (not recorded which). Sequencing was done on a sample of whole blood. V usage is TRBV5-1 and J usage is TRBJ1-2; no clear D gene. The CDR3 DNA sequence: TGCGCCAGCAGCTTGGCCTCGAACTATGGCTACACCTTC. It specifies CASSLASNYGYTF.